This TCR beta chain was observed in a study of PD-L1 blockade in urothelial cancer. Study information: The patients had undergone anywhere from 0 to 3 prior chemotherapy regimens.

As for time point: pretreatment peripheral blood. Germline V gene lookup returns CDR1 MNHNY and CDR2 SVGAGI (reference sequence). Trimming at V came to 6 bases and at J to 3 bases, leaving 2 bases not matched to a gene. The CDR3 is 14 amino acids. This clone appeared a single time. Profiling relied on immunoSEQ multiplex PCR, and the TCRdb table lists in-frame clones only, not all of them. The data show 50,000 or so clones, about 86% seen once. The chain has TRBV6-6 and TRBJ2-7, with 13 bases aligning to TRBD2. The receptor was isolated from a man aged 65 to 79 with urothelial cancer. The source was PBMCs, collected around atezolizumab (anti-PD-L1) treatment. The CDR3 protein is CASRWTSGSYEQYF. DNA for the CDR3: TGTGCCAGCAGGTGGACTAGCGGGAGCTACGAGCAGTACTTC.